One sample yielded the 32 T cell receptor beta chains listed below, sequenced in a study of blood T cell repertoires in COVID-19. Assay: immunoSEQ multiplex PCR; the TCRdb copy retains only in-frame clones and omits some. The data show over 65,000 clones, with less than 85% seen just once and around 15% held by the top ten. Sequencing used peripheral blood. The receptor source for this set is a man older than 75 with active COVID-19.

V gene TRBV19 combines with J gene TRBJ2-7; 10 bases agree with TRBD2. Looked up from germline, CDR1 is LNHDA and CDR2 is SQIVND (reference sequence). The junction had 4 bases not matched to a gene; V was cut back by 3 bases and J by 5 bases. The CDR3 spans 14 residues. CDR3 region: CASSMASGSNEQYF. CDR3 DNA sequence: TGTGCCAGTAGTATGGCTAGCGGGAGCAACGAGCAGTACTTC.

V gene TRBV14 combines with J gene TRBJ2-7; 9 positions agree with TRBD1. The CDR3 extends over 15 amino acids. Germline V gene lookup returns CDR1 SGHDN and CDR2 FVKESK. The trim removed 2 bases at V and 3 bases at J, leaving 5 bases unmatched. In DNA form, the CDR3 reads TGTGCCAGCAGCCAATTGGGACAGGGACACTACGAGCAGTACTTC. This encodes CASSQLGQGHYEQYF.

The rearrangement links TRBV24-1 to TRBJ2-7, with a possible D match to TRBD1 (6 bases). This CDR3 has 15 amino acids. Germline CDR1 is KGHDR and CDR2 is SFDVKD. V was trimmed by 2 bases and J by 1 base, leaving 11 bases between them. The CDR3: CATSDSGRGSYEQYF. The CDR3 DNA follows: TGTGCCACCAGTGATTCGGGAAGGGGGTCCTACGAGCAGTACTTC.

The rearrangement joins TRBV15 to TRBJ2-1, with 10 bases identical to TRBD2. CDR1 and CDR2 from the germline V gene are LNHNV and YYDKDF (reference sequence). The CDR3 covers 16 residues. V lost 2 bases and J lost 8; bases outside the gene matches: 9. The CDR3 coding sequence is TGTGCCACCAGCAGAACTGCTAGCGGGAGCCGGGATGAGCAGTTCTTC. Translating it yields CATSRTASGSRDEQFF.

The rearrangement links TRBV6-5 to TRBJ1-2; D is possibly TRBD1 (6 bases). Germline V gene lookup returns CDR1 MNHEY and CDR2 SVGAGI. V was clipped by 7 bases and J by 9 bases, with 18 bases between them. This CDR3 contains 13 residues. CDR3 region: CASKLGAKGSYTF. DNA of the CDR3: TGTGCCAGCAAGTTGGGGGCGAAAGGGAGCTACACCTTC.

The chain carries TRBV6-5 and TRBJ2-7, with a weak D call TRBD2 (6 bases). The CDR3 is 14 amino acids. Germline loops: CDR1 MNHEY, CDR2 SVGAGI. Trimming took 6 bases from V and 6 from J, leaving 18 bases between them. CDR3 sequence reads: CASRTGDLLREQYF. The CDR3 nucleotides are TGTGCCAGCAGGACGGGGGATCTTTTACGCGAGCAGTACTTC.

The chain employs TRBV6-1 and TRBJ1-1; the D is unclear. Germline values: CDR1 MNHNS, CDR2 SASEGT. V lost 1 base to trimming and J lost 1 base, with 10 bases between them. The CDR3 is made up of 15 amino acids. The CDR3 loop is CASSEGGRRNTEAFF. As DNA, the CDR3 is TGTGCCAGCAGTGAAGGCGGCAGAAGGAACACTGAAGCTTTCTTT.

This clone was picked up a small number of times. V gene TRBV19 combines with J gene TRBJ2-5, with D tentatively TRBD1 (6 bases). The CDR3 runs 16 residues. V lost 4 bases, J lost 0 bases, and 15 bases lay in between. Germline-derived CDR1 and CDR2 are LNHDA and SQIVND (reference sequence). This chain's CDR3 is CASSSGGTGHQETQYF. Written as DNA, the CDR3 is TGTGCCAGTAGTAGTGGTGGAACAGGGCACCAAGAGACCCAGTACTTC.

The chain combines TRBV5-1 with TRBJ2-1; 9 positions match TRBD1. Germline loops: CDR1 SGHRS, CDR2 YFSETQ. The junction had 0 bases not matched to a gene; V was cut back by 0 bases and J by 8 bases. There are 13 residues in the CDR3. The CDR3 bases are TGCGCCAGCAGCTTGGGGGACAGGGATGAGCAGTTCTTC. This sequence encodes CASSLGDRDEQFF.

In its sample, this clone was seen once. The chain recombines TRBV29-1 with TRBJ1-3; the D gene is possibly TRBD1 (5 bases). The V end was cut by 4 bases, the J end by 4 bases, with 8 bases between. The germline V gene has CDR1 SQVTM and CDR2 ANQGSEA. CDR3 size: 12 residues. CDR3 sequence reads: CSVATAGNTIYF. Written as DNA, the CDR3 is TGCAGCGTTGCGACAGCCGGAAACACCATATATTTT.

A single count supports this clone. The rearrangement joins TRBV9 to TRBJ2-1, with 8 bases matching TRBD2. The CDR3 is 16 amino acids. After removal of 3 bases from V and 5 bases from J, the junction contained 10 bases not matched to a gene. Germline V gene sequence: CDR1 SGDLS, CDR2 YYNGEE. CDR3 coding DNA: TGTGCCAGCAGCGCGCAAGCGGGAGCAGGAAACAATGAGCAGTTCTTC. Protein sequence: CASSAQAGAGNNEQFF.

The chain is built from TRBV7-9 and TRBJ2-1; possibly TRBD1 for D (6 bases). Per germline, CDR1 SEHNR and CDR2 FQNEAQ (reference sequence). This CDR3 has 14 residues. Trimming took off 5 bases at V and 5 bases at J, with 13 bases between the two ends. This chain's CDR3 is CASSPQGRNNEQFF. The CDR3 DNA is TGTGCCAGCAGCCCACAGGGACGGAACAATGAGCAGTTCTTC.

The chain joins TRBV6-6 to TRBJ1-2, with a possible D match to TRBD1 (6 bases). V lost 5 bases and J lost 8, with 12 bases in between. The CDR3 runs 12 residues. Germline V gene lookup returns CDR1 MNHNY and CDR2 SVGAGI (reference sequence). CDR3 DNA: TGTGCCAGCAGTACGGACAGTGTCGGCTACACCTTC. It is translated as CASSTDSVGYTF.

The chain joins TRBV7-3 to TRBJ1-2, with D perhaps matching TRBD1 (6 bases). V was clipped by 5 bases and J by 3 bases, with 16 bases between them. From germline, CDR1 is SGHTA and CDR2 FQGTGA. The CDR3 consists of 15 residues. The CDR3 DNA is TGTGCCAGCAGCCCCGTGGGGGGGGCGGACTATGGCTACACCTTC. Its translation is CASSPVGGADYGYTF.

The V and J genes are TRBV4-1 and TRBJ2-7, with 7 bases fitting TRBD1. The CDR3 runs 14 residues. Germline V gene data show CDR1 as MGHRA and CDR2 as YSYEKL. V gave up 4 bases and J gave up 0 bases; unmatched junction bases: 3. CDR3 coding DNA: TGCGCCAGCAGCCTGACAGGGCGCTCCTACGAGCAGTACTTC. This sequence encodes CASSLTGRSYEQYF.

J is TRBJ2-3 and V is TRBV6-5, with D unclear. Trimming stripped 6 bases from V and 2 bases from J, with 9 bases between. The CDR3 extends over 13 amino acids. Germline V CDR1 and CDR2: MNHEY, SVGAGI. The CDR3 DNA reads as TGTGCCAGCAGGACGGGTCACACAGATACGCAGTATTTT. Translating gives CASRTGHTDTQYF.

This chain uses TRBV7-3 with TRBJ2-3; TRBD2 matches 8 bases. V shed 4 bases and J 1 base; nucleotides not matched to a gene: 4. From germline, CDR1 is SGHTA and CDR2 FQGTGA. The CDR3 runs to 15 residues. The CDR3 nucleotides are TGTGCCAGCAGCTCCGGGCGGGGGGGCACAGATACGCAGTATTTT. Encoded protein: CASSSGRGGTDTQYF.

This clone was seen a single time. This chain uses TRBV20-1 with TRBJ1-1; no reliable D call. Trimming removed 2 bases from V and 8 bases from J, with 9 bases in between. The germline gives CDR1 DFQATT, CDR2 SNEGSKA (reference sequence). The CDR3 spans 11 residues. DNA of the CDR3: TGCAGTGCTAGATCCGTCAGGGAAGCTTTCTTT. It translates to CSARSVREAFF.

This clone was found a few times. The CDR3 DNA reads TGTGCCAGCAGTGAAGCCGGACTACGGGGGGAGACCCAGTACTTC. Protein sequence: CASSEAGLRGETQYF. The chain joins TRBV6-1 to TRBJ2-5; possibly TRBD2 for D (6 bases). CDR3 length equals 15 residues. From germline, CDR1 is MNHNS and CDR2 SASEGT. The ends were cut back, 0 bases at V and 5 bases at J, with 13 bases in the middle.

The gene calls are TRBV6-1 and TRBJ1-5; 9 nucleotides agree with TRBD1. The ends lost 4 bases at V and 7 bases at J; junction bases unmatched: 14. CDR1 is MNHNS, CDR2 SASEGT, per germline. The CDR3 covers 17 residues. The DNA for the CDR3 is TGTGCCAGCAGTGGGGGGACGGTACAGGGGGCTCGGCAGCCCCAGCATTTT. Translation gives CASSGGTVQGARQPQHF.

The J gene is TRBJ2-1, the V gene TRBV10-2; 11 bases are a match to TRBD2. CDR1 and CDR2 (germline): WSHSY, SAAADI. CDR3 length: 14 residues. After removal of 11 bases from V and 8 bases from J, the junction contained 11 bases not matched to a gene. The CDR3 loop is CAGTSGSHIDEQFF. In DNA, the CDR3 is TGCGCCGGAACTAGCGGGAGCCATATCGATGAGCAGTTCTTC.

This chain links TRBV18 with TRBJ2-7; 10 bases align to TRBD1. J was trimmed by 5 bases and V by 4 bases; bases with no gene match: 11. The CDR3 loop spans 16 amino acids. Germline assignment: CDR1 KGHSH and CDR2 LQKENI. The CDR3 region has the DNA TGTGCCAGCTCACTAATGACCGGGACAGGGGCCGACGAGCAGTACTTC. Protein product: CASSLMTGTGADEQYF.

The chain is built from TRBV6-5 and TRBJ1-2; tentatively, D is TRBD1 (6 bases). The V and J ends lost 6 bases and 10 bases respectively, with 15 bases between them. The CDR3 runs 12 residues. The germline V gene encodes CDR1 MNHEY and CDR2 SVGAGI. CDR3 in amino acids: CASRDIGGAYTF. The DNA of the CDR3 is TGTGCCAGCAGAGACATCGGGGGGGCCTACACCTTC.

This clone was counted at least ten times. The V and J genes are TRBV27 and TRBJ2-7; D unresolved. The CDR3 covers 14 residues. Germline V gives CDR1 MNHEY, CDR2 SMNVEV (reference sequence). V dropped 3 bases and J dropped 12 bases, with 21 bases sitting between them. CDR3 region: CASSLSGPQFNLYF. The CDR3 DNA reads TGTGCCAGCAGTTTGTCAGGTCCCCAGTTTAACCTGTACTTC.

The V gene is TRBV4-2, the J gene TRBJ1-5, with D perhaps matching TRBD1 (6 bases). V lost 1 base and J 1 base, leaving 8 bases between the germline ends. The length of the CDR3 is 15 residues. Germline V lookup: CDR1 LGHNA, CDR2 YNFKEQ. The DNA for the CDR3 is TGTGCCAGCAGCCAAGGAGACAGGAGCAATCAGCCCCAGCATTTT. Amino acids: CASSQGDRSNQPQHF.

The rearrangement links TRBV21-1 to TRBJ1-4; the D segment call TRBD1 is taken from the table without a DNA check. TRBV21-1 is deemed a pseudogene. The CDR3 is made up of 16 amino acids. The CDR3 protein is CASSKAKQGNGKKLFF. CDR3 in DNA: TGTGCCAGCAGCAAAGCAAAACAGGGGAATGGGAAAAAACTGTTTTTT.

The chain carries TRBV9 and TRBJ1-2; 8 bases match TRBD1. CDR1 is SGDLS, CDR2 YYNGEE, per germline. V trimming: 7 bases; J trimming: 4 bases; junction bases outside the gene matches: 12. This CDR3 contains 15 residues. DNA of the CDR3: TGTGCCAGCGACCCCCTCGGGACAGGAGTCTATGGCTACACCTTC. Translation gives CASDPLGTGVYGYTF.

The V and J genes are TRBV2 and TRBJ1-1; D remains unclear. V lost 7 bases and J lost 1, with 10 bases in between. Germline values: CDR1 SNHLY, CDR2 FYNNEI. The CDR3 has 13 amino acids. The CDR3 DNA is TGTGCCAGCAAGGTACAGTGGAACACTGAAGCTTTCTTT. This encodes CASKVQWNTEAFF.

V usage is TRBV3-1 (or the pseudogene TRBV3-2) and J usage is TRBJ2-1; no clear D. V gave up 0 bases and J gave up 1 base, with 13 bases separating them. The germline gives CDR1 LGHDT, CDR2 YNNKEL (reference sequence). This CDR3 comprises 17 residues. As DNA, the CDR3 is TGTGCCAGCAGCCAAGACTCGGTTAGTCTTTCCTACAATGAGCAGTTCTTC. Encoded protein: CASSQDSVSLSYNEQFF.

This rearrangement joins TRBV19 to TRBJ1-5, with D possibly being TRBD1 (6 bases). The germline V gene has CDR1 LNHDA and CDR2 SQIVND (reference sequence). V was pared by 5 bases and J by 4 bases, with 9 bases between. The CDR3 covers 13 residues. The CDR3 DNA follows: TGTGCCAGTAGTCCAGGACAGAATCAGCCCCAGCATTTT. Translation: CASSPGQNQPQHF.

The V call is TRBV18, the J call TRBJ1-6; 10 bases match TRBD1. Germline V CDR1 and CDR2: KGHSH, LQKENI. The CDR3 has 15 amino acids. V lost 4 bases and J lost 7; bases outside the gene matches: 4. CDR3 sequence: CASSQTGGRNSPLHF. The CDR3, as DNA: TGTGCCAGCTCACAGACAGGGGGCCGGAATTCACCCCTCCACTTT. Full variable domain (remainder filled in from reference TRBV18 and TRBJ1-6): NAGVMQNPRHLVRRRGQEARLRCSPMKGHSHVYWYRQLPEEGLKFMVYLQKENIIDESGMPKERFSAEFPKEGPSILRIQQVVRGDSAAYFCASSQTGGRNSPLHFGNGTRLTVT.

This clone was detected a few times. The chain carries TRBV5-8 and TRBJ1-4, with D perhaps matching TRBD1 (6 bases). Germline V CDR1 and CDR2: SGHTS, YDEGEE. With 1 base removed from V and 7 bases from J, the gap between germline ends came to 8 bases. CDR3 length: 13 amino acids. DNA of the CDR3: TGTGCCAGCAGCTTGCGAGGGGGTGAAAAACTGTTTTTT. Residues: CASSLRGGEKLFF.